The T cell receptor (beta chain) described here comes from a study of breast tumors, draining lymph nodes, adjacent tissues. Study-level points and caveats: Most tumor T cells seemingly derive from lymph node, then expand in tumor. Tumor repertoires ranked between lymph nodes and nontumor tissue in diversity, with V and J gene preferences.

In its sample, this clonotype was seen many times. What it binds is not known. Each CDR3 protein is one row after TCRdb ran MiXCR on the multiplex PCR reads. Counted here are 65,000 to 80,000 distinct CDR3 sequences, approximately 20% occurring once; the ten biggest clones make up 2% to 3%. The CDR3 extends over 12 amino acids. V lost 3 bases, J lost 8 bases, and 9 bases lay in between. Germline loops: CDR1 SGDLS, CDR2 YYNGEE. Samples came from axillary lymph nodes draining the breast cancer. The sample consisted of axillary lymph node tissue. This receptor was obtained from a female donor with breast cancer. Some clones in this sample may be carry-over from other donors' samples. The genes are TRBV9 and TRBJ2-1; the D gene is possibly TRBD2 (5 bases). The CDR3 DNA reads as TGTGCCAGCAGCGGACTAAGCGATGAGCAGTTCTTC. Protein sequence: CASSGLSDEQFF. Together with reference TRBV9 and TRBJ2-1, the CDR3 gives the full variable domain: DSGVTQTPKHLITATGQRVTLRCSPRSGDLSVYWYQQSLDQGLQFLIQYYNGEERAKGNILERFSAQQFPDLHSELNLSSLELGDSALYFCASSGLSDEQFFGPGTRLTVL.